The clone carrying this T cell receptor (beta chain) was picked up a small number of times. These data belong to a study of T-cell memory formation after mild COVID-19. Overall study: Each donor largely had its own TCR clusters.

V trimming: 4 bases; J trimming: 1 base; junction bases outside the gene matches: 5. CDR3 size: 16 residues. Per the germline V gene, CDR1 is LGHDT and CDR2 is YNNKEL (reference sequence). Each CDR3 protein is one row after TCRdb ran MiXCR on the 5' RACE reads. Of 170,000 or so distinct CDR3 sequences in the sample, about 22% were seen once. V usage is TRBV3-1 and J usage is TRBJ2-3; 10 bases are a match to TRBD2. The sample comprised PBMCs or a T cell subset sorted from them (not recorded which). The TCR was taken from an adult woman who had mild COVID-19 (a few samples of this study predate the infection). Cell type and time point are not known. The CDR3 is CASSPLLAGGTDTQYF. CDR3 DNA sequence: TGTGCCAGCAGCCCGCTCCTAGCGGGGGGCACAGATACGCAGTATTTT.